Listed below are T cell receptor beta chains from one sample, sequenced in a study of blood T cell repertoires in COVID-19. Generated by immunoSEQ multiplex PCR, the TCRdb table keeps only in-frame clones and is missing some. The sample has about 310,000 clones, 90% seen once; the top ten hold around 0.97%. The sequenced sample was peripheral blood. These receptors all stem from a woman aged 40 to 50 with COVID-19, enrolled during active disease. The CDR3 runs from the conserved cysteine through the conserved F or W. Each record gives: D gene, clone size, J gene, V gene, CDR3 DNA, CDR3 protein. D genes are given only for firm matches. Clone size, where shown, is once, few, many, or a class for clones that have expanded.

d_call: TRBD2; clone_size: -; j_call: TRBJ2-1; v_call: TRBV25-1; cdr3_nt: TGTGCCAGCAGTGAACCGGGACTAGCGGGAGGTGGAAATGAGCAGTTCTTC; cdr3_aa: CASSEPGLAGGGNEQFF
d_call: -; clone_size: -; j_call: TRBJ1-4; v_call: TRBV11-2; cdr3_nt: TGTGCCAGCAGCTTAGGGACACAGGCAGGCAATGAAAAACTGTTTTTT; cdr3_aa: CASSLGTQAGNEKLFF
d_call: -; clone_size: -; j_call: TRBJ1-1; v_call: TRBV5-1; cdr3_nt: TGCGCCAGCAGCTTAGCAGGAATGAACACTGAAGCTTTCTTT; cdr3_aa: CASSLAGMNTEAFF
d_call: -; clone_size: -; j_call: TRBJ1-1; v_call: TRBV7-2; cdr3_nt: TGTGCCAGCAGCTTAGATCCAGGGAGGGACACTGAAGCTTTCTTT; cdr3_aa: CASSLDPGRDTEAFF
d_call: TRBD1; clone_size: -; j_call: TRBJ1-2; v_call: TRBV10-3; cdr3_nt: TGTGCCATCAGGGCGGACAGGACAAACTATGGCTACACCTTC; cdr3_aa: CAIRADRTNYGYTF
d_call: -; clone_size: -; j_call: TRBJ1-1; v_call: TRBV4-1; cdr3_nt: TGCGCCAGCAGCCCGTCGGACAGATACAACACTGAAGCTTTCTTT; cdr3_aa: CASSPSDRYNTEAFF
d_call: TRBD2; clone_size: few; j_call: TRBJ2-7; v_call: TRBV27; cdr3_nt: TGTGCCAGCAGTCCAAGCACGCTCCTAGCGGACAAAAGGGAAGAGCAGTACTTC; cdr3_aa: CASSPSTLLADKREEQYF
d_call: TRBD1; clone_size: -; j_call: TRBJ1-6; v_call: TRBV2; cdr3_nt: TGTGCCAGCAGTACGCAGGGGGCTCTCAATTCACCCCTCCACTTT; cdr3_aa: CASSTQGALNSPLHF
d_call: TRBD1; clone_size: -; j_call: TRBJ1-2; v_call: TRBV30; cdr3_nt: TGTGCCTGGAGTGTTAGGAGGACAGGAGGATATGGCTACACCTTC; cdr3_aa: CAWSVRRTGGYGYTF
d_call: -; clone_size: -; j_call: TRBJ2-1; v_call: TRBV30; cdr3_nt: TGTGCCTGGAGACAATTCACAGGGAAGTTGGACAATGAGCAGTTCTTC; cdr3_aa: CAWRQFTGKLDNEQFF
d_call: TRBD2; clone_size: -; j_call: TRBJ2-7; v_call: TRBV5-4; cdr3_nt: TGTGCCAGCAGCTCAGGGACTAGCGGGGCCTACGAGCAGTACTTC; cdr3_aa: CASSSGTSGAYEQYF
d_call: TRBD2; clone_size: -; j_call: TRBJ2-6; v_call: TRBV7-3; cdr3_nt: TGTGCCAGCAGCTCCTGGGGACTAGCGGGAGACTCTGGGGCCAACGTCCTGACTTTC; cdr3_aa: CASSSWGLAGDSGANVLTF
d_call: TRBD1; clone_size: -; j_call: TRBJ2-5; v_call: TRBV29-1; cdr3_nt: TGCAGCGCGCTAACCCCGGGACAGGGGTTGGGGGAGACCCAGTACTTC; cdr3_aa: CSALTPGQGLGETQYF
d_call: -; clone_size: -; j_call: TRBJ2-7; v_call: TRBV4-3; cdr3_nt: TGCGCCAGCAGCCAAGATTTTGCGCTCTCCGAGCAGTACTTC; cdr3_aa: CASSQDFALSEQYF
d_call: TRBD1; clone_size: once; j_call: TRBJ1-1; v_call: TRBV29-1; cdr3_nt: TGCAGCGGGGGACAGCTTAACACTGAAGCTTTCTTT; cdr3_aa: CSGGQLNTEAFF
d_call: -; clone_size: -; j_call: TRBJ1-2; v_call: TRBV27; cdr3_nt: TGTGCCAGCAGTTCGCCGGGACTCTATGGCTACACCTTC; cdr3_aa: CASSSPGLYGYTF
d_call: TRBD1; clone_size: -; j_call: TRBJ2-2; v_call: TRBV5-8; cdr3_nt: TGTGCCAGCCAGACAGGGAGTGGGTCCACCGGGGAGCTGTTTTTT; cdr3_aa: CASQTGSGSTGELFF
d_call: TRBD1; clone_size: -; j_call: TRBJ1-2; v_call: TRBV3-1/TRBV3-2; cdr3_nt: TGTGCCAGCAGCCCACCGGGACAGGGGTTTGGCTACACCTTC; cdr3_aa: CASSPPGQGFGYTF
d_call: -; clone_size: -; j_call: TRBJ1-1; v_call: TRBV27; cdr3_nt: TGTGCCAGCAGTGATCTCGGGGAAGCTTTCTTT; cdr3_aa: CASSDLGEAFF
d_call: -; clone_size: -; j_call: TRBJ2-1; v_call: TRBV23-1; cdr3_nt: TGCGCCAGCAGTCATAGGACAGCTGACAATGAGCAGTTCTTC; cdr3_aa: CASSHRTADNEQFF
d_call: -; clone_size: -; j_call: TRBJ1-1; v_call: TRBV15; cdr3_nt: TGTGCCACCAGCAGAGGAGGGGGAAAAAAGGACACTGAAGCTTTCTTT; cdr3_aa: CATSRGGGKKDTEAFF
d_call: TRBD2; clone_size: -; j_call: TRBJ2-1; v_call: TRBV4-3; cdr3_nt: TGCGCCAGCAGCCCAGGTGCGGGAGGGCTCGGTGAGCAGTTCTTC; cdr3_aa: CASSPGAGGLGEQFF
d_call: TRBD1; clone_size: once; j_call: TRBJ2-7; v_call: TRBV29-1; cdr3_nt: TGCAGCGGACAGGGTACTGGCTACGAGCAGTACTTC; cdr3_aa: CSGQGTGYEQYF
d_call: -; clone_size: -; j_call: TRBJ1-4; v_call: TRBV4-3; cdr3_nt: TGCGCCAGCAGCCAAGAATACCGCCCCGAGACTAATGAAAAACTGTTTTTT; cdr3_aa: CASSQEYRPETNEKLFF
d_call: -; clone_size: -; j_call: TRBJ1-1; v_call: TRBV5-1; cdr3_nt: TGCGCCAGCCAGTTTGAGGCCCAGCAAGGCACTGAAGCTTTCTTT; cdr3_aa: CASQFEAQQGTEAFF
d_call: -; clone_size: -; j_call: TRBJ1-1; v_call: TRBV5-5; cdr3_nt: TGTGCCAGCAGCCCGGGAGTCTTT; cdr3_aa: CASSPGVF